This is a list of T cell receptor beta chains from one sample in a study of shared clonotypes between healthy human individuals. The data were produced by immunoSEQ multiplex PCR, yet TCRdb's version contains in-frame clones alone and is incomplete. There are roughly 2,300,000 clones in the sample; under 95% occur only once, and approximately 0.4% lies in the top ten. The sample comprised naive CD4+ T cells from PBMCs. These receptors were collected from a man aged 18-30 years in good health. Some clones in this sample may be carry-over from other donors' samples. CDR3s include the opening cysteine and the closing phenylalanine or tryptophan. D genes are given only for firm matches. The size of a clone is reported for some rows only, either as once, few or many, or as a class for expanded clones.

D: -
V: TRBV7-9
J: TRBJ2-7
size: -
DNA: TGTGCCAGCACCGCTTTGGGACTTGCCCTCGACGAGCAGTACTTC
CDR3: CASTALGLALDEQYF

D: -
V: TRBV9
J: TRBJ2-7
size: -
DNA: TGTGCCAGCAGCGCCCGAGTAGGCGACTACGAGCAGTACTTC
CDR3: CASSARVGDYEQYF

D: TRBD2
V: TRBV5-4
J: TRBJ2-1
size: once
DNA: TGTGCCAGCAGCTTGTCCCTAGCGGGATCCGACGAGCAGTTCTTC
CDR3: CASSLSLAGSDEQFF

D: TRBD2
V: TRBV7-2
J: TRBJ2-7
size: -
DNA: TGTGCCAGCAGCCGCCCGGGACTAAGTTTCTACGAGCAGTACTTC
CDR3: CASSRPGLSFYEQYF

D: -
V: TRBV19
J: TRBJ1-2
size: -
DNA: TGTGCCAAGAGACGGTATGGCTACACCTTC
CDR3: CAKRRYGYTF

D: -
V: TRBV4-2
J: TRBJ1-1
size: -
DNA: TGTGCCAGCGCGCCTGTGGCAGCAATGAACACTGAAGCTTTCTTT
CDR3: CASAPVAAMNTEAFF

D: -
V: TRBV7-2
J: TRBJ2-7
size: -
DNA: TGTGCCAGCAGCGTAGTCTATGAGCGTTCCTACGAGCAGTACTTC
CDR3: CASSVVYERSYEQYF

D: -
V: TRBV19
J: TRBJ1-5
size: -
DNA: TGTGCCAGTAGTAAACGCCAGCTCAATCAGCCCCAGCATTTT
CDR3: CASSKRQLNQPQHF

D: -
V: TRBV6-6
J: TRBJ1-5
size: -
DNA: TGTGCCAGCAGGATCTTGGGGGGTGATGGGCCCCAGCATTTT
CDR3: CASRILGGDGPQHF

D: TRBD2
V: TRBV5-1
J: TRBJ2-1
size: -
DNA: TGCGCCAGCTTGGAGCTAGCGGGAGGGAATGAGCAGTTCTTC
CDR3: CASLELAGGNEQFF

D: -
V: TRBV5-1
J: TRBJ2-2
size: -
DNA: TGCGCCAGCAGTTACGGGGGCACCGGGGAGCTGTTTTTT
CDR3: CASSYGGTGELFF

D: -
V: TRBV27
J: TRBJ1-1
size: -
DNA: TGTGCCAGCAGTCCCCGAAGGGACACTGAAGCTTTCTTT
CDR3: CASSPRRDTEAFF

D: -
V: TRBV5-1
J: TRBJ2-3
size: -
DNA: TGCGCCAGCAGCTTGGCTGCGGGTACCACAGATACGCAGTATTTT
CDR3: CASSLAAGTTDTQYF

D: TRBD2
V: TRBV28
J: TRBJ2-3
size: -
DNA: TGTGCCAGCAGTCCCCTTCGGTTTGATAGCGGGGTTAGCACAGATACGCAGTATTTT
CDR3: CASSPLRFDSGVSTDTQYF

D: -
V: TRBV5-5
J: TRBJ1-2
size: -
DNA: TGTGCCAGCAGCTTGGAGGCAGCGAGTAACTATGGCTACACCTTC
CDR3: CASSLEAASNYGYTF

D: -
V: TRBV5-4
J: TRBJ2-1
size: -
DNA: TGTGCCAGCAGCTTGTGGGCAGACTCCTACAATGAGCAGTTCTTC
CDR3: CASSLWADSYNEQFF

D: -
V: TRBV18
J: TRBJ1-2
size: -
DNA: TGTGCCAGCTCACCACCGAGGGAGTCGGAAGGCTACACCTTC
CDR3: CASSPPRESEGYTF

D: -
V: TRBV28
J: TRBJ2-3
size: -
DNA: TGTGCCAGCAGGCTGGAGGATACGCAGTATTTT
CDR3: CASRLEDTQYF

D: -
V: TRBV21-1
J: TRBJ2-1
size: -
DNA: TGTGCCAGCAGCAAAGGGCGAGACACCGGGACTCTCCCGGATGAGCAGTTCTTC
CDR3: CASSKGRDTGTLPDEQFF

D: TRBD1
V: TRBV6-5
J: TRBJ1-1
size: few
DNA: TGTGCCAGCAGTTCCCCGACAGGGGAGGCTTTCTTT
CDR3: CASSSPTGEAFF

D: -
V: TRBV28
J: TRBJ2-3
size: -
DNA: TGTGCCAGCAGTTCCGGCTCCCTGGGGACAGATACGCAGTATTTT
CDR3: CASSSGSLGTDTQYF

D: -
V: TRBV9
J: TRBJ1-3
size: -
DNA: TGTGCCAGCAGCCCTCGACTCTACTCTGGAAACACCATATATTTT
CDR3: CASSPRLYSGNTIYF

D: -
V: TRBV7-8
J: TRBJ2-1
size: -
DNA: TGTGCCAGCAGCCGAATCGGTGGGAGTTCCTACAATGAGCAGTTCTTC
CDR3: CASSRIGGSSYNEQFF

D: TRBD2
V: TRBV5-1
J: TRBJ2-5
size: -
DNA: TGCGCCAGCAGCGGTCGGGAGGGCCTGGTAGAGACCCAGTACTTC
CDR3: CASSGREGLVETQYF

D: -
V: TRBV6-5
J: TRBJ2-7
size: -
DNA: TGTGCCAGCAGGGGGGGACAGTCCGTTTACGAGCAGTACTTC
CDR3: CASRGGQSVYEQYF

D: -
V: TRBV28
J: TRBJ1-1
size: -
DNA: TGTGCCAGCAGTTTCTCTGGGGCACTAGCCAAGGACACTGAAGCTTTCTTT
CDR3: CASSFSGALAKDTEAFF

D: -
V: TRBV4-3
J: TRBJ2-7
size: -
DNA: TGCGCCAGCAGCCTAGATCCCGGGGACACCTTCTACGAGCAGTACTTC
CDR3: CASSLDPGDTFYEQYF

D: -
V: TRBV19
J: TRBJ2-7
size: -
DNA: TGTGCCAGTAGTATAAGGGCAGGCTACTCCTACGAGCAGTACTTC
CDR3: CASSIRAGYSYEQYF

D: -
V: TRBV7-3
J: TRBJ2-1
size: -
DNA: TGTGCCAGCAGCCCATCACTGCGGAACAATGAGCAGTTCTTC
CDR3: CASSPSLRNNEQFF

D: -
V: TRBV6-5
J: TRBJ2-7
size: -
DNA: TGTGCCAGCACCCCCCCAGGTAGCGACGAGCAGTACTTC
CDR3: CASTPPGSDEQYF

D: -
V: TRBV7-2
J: TRBJ2-3
size: -
DNA: TGTGCCAGCAGCAAAGGATCCACAGATACGCAGTATTTT
CDR3: CASSKGSTDTQYF

D: -
V: TRBV7-9
J: TRBJ2-1
size: few
DNA: TGTGCCAGCAGCTTCTACAATGAGCAGTTCTTC
CDR3: CASSFYNEQFF

D: TRBD2
V: TRBV5-1
J: TRBJ2-1
size: -
DNA: TGCGCCAGCAGCTTAATAGCGGGGGCCTCCAATGAGCAGTTCTTC
CDR3: CASSLIAGASNEQFF

D: -
V: TRBV28
J: TRBJ2-7
size: -
DNA: TGTGCCAGCGGGACCCCTCTCGTCTTC
CDR3: CASGTPLVF

D: -
V: TRBV7-2
J: TRBJ1-4
size: -
DNA: TGTGCCAGCAGCGACAATGAAAAACTGTTTTTT
CDR3: CASSDNEKLFF

D: TRBD2
V: TRBV28
J: TRBJ2-1
size: -
DNA: TGTGCCAGCAGCCCTCGGGGGAGTGGCGGGAGAGAGTTCTTC
CDR3: CASSPRGSGGREFF

D: TRBD2
V: TRBV7-3
J: TRBJ2-2
size: -
DNA: TGTGCCAGCAGCTTAACCGGGAGGGCGGAGACCGGGGAGCTGTTTTTT
CDR3: CASSLTGRAETGELFF

D: -
V: TRBV18
J: TRBJ1-1
size: -
DNA: TGTGCCAGCTCACCCTATTCCCTGACAGGAGGAAGGACTGAAGCTTTCTTT
CDR3: CASSPYSLTGGRTEAFF

D: -
V: TRBV28
J: TRBJ2-3
size: -
DNA: TGTGCCAGCGGTCCCCTTAGCGGCACAGCTACGCAGTATTTT
CDR3: CASGPLSGTATQYF

D: -
V: TRBV28
J: TRBJ2-7
size: -
DNA: TGTGCCAGCAGTCGGGACTTCTCCTACGAGCAGTACTTC
CDR3: CASSRDFSYEQYF

D: -
V: TRBV9
J: TRBJ2-5
size: -
DNA: TGTGCCAGCAGCACCGGCGGAAGCCAAGAGACCCAGTACTTC
CDR3: CASSTGGSQETQYF

D: -
V: TRBV9
J: TRBJ1-3
size: -
DNA: TGTGCCAGCAGCGTAGGCAAAGGCTTCTCTGGAAACACCATATATTTT
CDR3: CASSVGKGFSGNTIYF

D: TRBD2
V: TRBV7-9
J: TRBJ2-1
size: -
DNA: TGTGCCAGCAGTCTCCGAGCGGGAGGTTACAATGAGCAGTTCTTC
CDR3: CASSLRAGGYNEQFF

D: TRBD2
V: TRBV29-1
J: TRBJ2-4
size: -
DNA: TGCAGCGCTGGGGCTAGCGGGAGTGGGTACATTCAGTACTTC
CDR3: CSAGASGSGYIQYF

D: -
V: TRBV15
J: TRBJ1-3
size: -
DNA: TGTGCCACCAGCAGAGGGGGTGCTGGAAACACCATATATTTT
CDR3: CATSRGGAGNTIYF

D: -
V: TRBV19
J: TRBJ2-2
size: -
DNA: TGTGCCAGTACGGCAGGACCGAACACCGGGGAGCTGTTTTTT
CDR3: CASTAGPNTGELFF

D: TRBD2
V: TRBV29-1
J: TRBJ2-7
size: -
DNA: TGCAGCGCCCTAAATACGGGGGGCTACGAGCAGTACTTC
CDR3: CSALNTGGYEQYF

D: -
V: TRBV28
J: TRBJ2-4
size: -
DNA: TGTGCCAGCAGTTTATGGGCAGCTCTAGCCAAAAACATTCAGTACTTC
CDR3: CASSLWAALAKNIQYF

D: -
V: TRBV19
J: TRBJ2-1
size: -
DNA: TGTGCCAGTAGTATCACATGGGGAGCCTACAATGAGCAGTTCTTC
CDR3: CASSITWGAYNEQFF

D: -
V: TRBV7-3
J: TRBJ2-7
size: -
DNA: TGTGCCAGCAGCTTATCGGTCTCCTACGAGCAGTACTTC
CDR3: CASSLSVSYEQYF

D: -
V: TRBV6-1
J: TRBJ2-1
size: -
DNA: TGTGCCAGCAGTGAGGCAGGGAGAGTTTCCTACAATGAGCAGTTCTTC
CDR3: CASSEAGRVSYNEQFF

D: TRBD2
V: TRBV7-7
J: TRBJ2-1
size: -
DNA: TGTGCCAGCAGCTTCGGCCTAGCGGGAGTGGATGAGCAGTTCTTC
CDR3: CASSFGLAGVDEQFF

D: TRBD1
V: TRBV5-1
J: TRBJ2-5
size: -
DNA: TGCGCCAGCAGCTTGGCAGGGACAGGGGGAGAGACCCAGTACTTC
CDR3: CASSLAGTGGETQYF